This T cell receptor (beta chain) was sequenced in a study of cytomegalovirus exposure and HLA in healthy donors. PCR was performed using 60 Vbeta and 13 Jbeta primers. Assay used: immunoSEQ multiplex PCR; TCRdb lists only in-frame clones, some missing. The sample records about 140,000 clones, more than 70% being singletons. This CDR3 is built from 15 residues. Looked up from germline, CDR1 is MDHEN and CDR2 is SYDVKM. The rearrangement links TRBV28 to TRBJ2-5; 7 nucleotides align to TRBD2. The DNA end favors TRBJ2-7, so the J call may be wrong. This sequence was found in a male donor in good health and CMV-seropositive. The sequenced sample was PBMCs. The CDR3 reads CASSSAGPASYEQYF. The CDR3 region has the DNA TGTGCCAGCAGTTCAGCGGGACCAGCCTCCTACGAGCAGTACTTC.